This TCR beta chain came from a study of blood T cells in healthy people across ages (dated by TCRdb to about 2015). Regarding the research as a whole: In model experiments, template switching captured roughly one uniquely barcoded TCR beta cDNA molecule for every two T cells. To track age-related changes in TCR beta repertoire diversity, the study relied on deep sequencing normalized with unique cDNA molecular identifiers. Donors were grouped into four age groups: young (average approximately 15 years), middle-aged (about 38), aged (around 62) and long-lived (82). To avoid experimental bias, donors of different ages were distributed randomly across sequencing lanes. For two donors (one aged 18 to 30 and one aged 80 or older), the study analyzed two additional independent replicas of 1 million unique cDNA reads from the same blood draw. Study-wide conclusions, independent of this receptor: Because profiling used bulk unsorted PBMCs, naive and antigen-experienced compartments could not be compared conclusively. The CMV infection status of donors was not known, potentially confounding age-related changes in expanded clonotypes. Observed TCR beta diversity per million T cells fell roughly linearly with age, and a significant reduction was already apparent by age about 43. Compared with the aged group, the long-lived group had more naive CD4+ T cells, fewer expanded clones and increased TCR diversity, a pattern suggesting age selection. Estimates of total diversity based on one million sequenced T cells were considered lower bounds and underestimates. There was a strong correlation between observed TCR beta diversity and the percentage of naive T cells measured by flow cytometry.

Systemically healthy Caucasian individuals from Russia, some 36 in total and aged about 6 to 100 years, were included as donors. Each donor gave about 9.8 milliliters of peripheral blood, drawn into EDTA-treated Vacutainer tubes. PBMCs were isolated by Ficoll-Paque density-gradient centrifugation, with at least 6 million obtained per sample. Trizol reagent was used to extract total RNA from the PBMCs, yielding at least 6 micrograms per sample. Naive CD45RAhigh/CD27high T cell percentages were measured by flow cytometry on a PBMC aliquot from every donor. Receptor amplification or capture employed 5' RACE. Sequencing took place on an Illumina HiSeq 2500. The second PCR ran for about 7 to 11 cycles and used a J-beta primer mix along with a sample-barcoded 5' primer. A unique molecular identifier was introduced onto each TCR beta cDNA molecule by a template-switch 5' adaptor carrying 12 random nucleotides. At least 3 million CDR3-containing paired-end reads were obtained from each sample. All of the RNA was converted into first-strand cDNA using the Mint cDNA synthesis kit, with a TRBC-specific oligonucleotide serving as the primer. All cDNA was treated with uracil-DNA glycosylase and then went through a first 18-cycle PCR with the universal primers M1SS and BC2_uni_R. On the authors' methods: For normalization, 1 million high-quality reads were randomly selected from each sample, with every read carrying a distinct molecular identifier. Instead of being binned into consensus sequences, reads with shared molecular identifiers were discarded. MiTCR, run with a Q25 quality threshold and the strictest error-elimination algorithm, handled CDR3 identification, clonotype clustering and error correction. A nonparametric unseen species model with Euler transformation was used to estimate a lower bound on total TCR beta diversity. TCRdb took the public reads, trimmed them with fastp at Q25, ran MiXCR for clone calling and kept in-frame beta chains. All rows with the same CDR3 protein become a single entry with the most common DNA and genes. The V and J calls here are based on TCRdb, not the publication. Within this sample are 730,000 or so distinct CDR3 sequences, with around 46% of them counted one time only. The ten largest clones take up about 20% of the sample.

Worth noting for this clonotype: The specificity of this receptor is unknown. Within one base of it there is no much larger clone, and no base qualities were kept.

The cysteine opens and the phenylalanine closes a CDR3 of 12 amino acids. The kept DNA is CDR3 alone, 36 bases in frame from the first base. Per the germline V gene (reference sequence), DFQATT is the CDR1 and SNEGSKA is the CDR2. Cut back by 3 bases and 7 bases, the V and J ends lie 10 bases apart. The receptor was derived from a woman aged 60-75 years in good health. The V and J genes are TRBV20-1 and TRBJ2-1; the D segment may tentatively be TRBD1 or TRBD2, each giving 5 matched bases. The specimen was blood. The DNA sequence follows: TGCAGTGCTAGTAAGGGGACGAATGAGCAGTTCTTC. This encodes CSASKGTNEQFF.